The entry below gives a single T cell receptor (beta chain) sequence along with its context. Its recognized antigen is unknown. Base qualities are missing; no much larger clone stands one base away. The data are from a study of T cells in Graves' hyperthyroidism and ophthalmopathy (dated by TCRdb to about 2019). Study-level background: Peripheral blood was collected at initial diagnosis, before any treatment. To identify distinguishing TCR V-J signatures, a discovery cohort of roughly 100 patients was used, comprising some 45 with Graves' ophthalmopathy and approximately 57 with stable Graves' hyperthyroidism. Whether ophthalmopathy could be predicted prospectively was tested in an independent validation cohort made up of under 20 hyperthyroidism patients plus 17 patients who later progressed to ophthalmopathy. For training and testing, the approximately 97 patients in the discovery cohort were randomly divided in a 7:3 ratio. In several Graves' hyperthyroidism patients, the study also compared T-cell repertoires from thyroid tissue with T-cell repertoires from blood. After sampling, hyperthyroidism patients received methimazole starting at 30 mg daily, and ophthalmopathy patients received high-dose intravenous methylprednisolone. The paper describes TCR Vbeta CDR3 sequencing of fewer than 150 peripheral blood samples, made up of under 50 ophthalmopathy patients, approximately 76 hyperthyroidism patients and 17 progressor patients. Beyond this particular receptor, the publication reports: Blood samples also contained most of the expanded thyroid clonotypes (frequency above 0.001), which suggests that blood repertoires may reflect thyroid immune responses. In cross-validation, a model built on a 13 V-J signature told ophthalmopathy apart from stable hyperthyroidism with approximately 91% sensitivity and roughly 82% specificity, and in testing the same model reached 80%/75%. No statistical method was used to set the sample size in advance, and investigators knew the group allocation. During validation, the model predicted progression to ophthalmopathy a median of around 6 months ahead of onset, with around 70% sensitivity and about 72% specificity.

The TCR beta CDR3 regions were amplified from RNA transcripts. The TCR CDR3 was subjected to a first round of RT-PCR using the HTBI primer set and the Qiagen OneStep RT-PCR kit. Libraries were constructed in a second round of multiplex PCR, after which size selection and purification were carried out. Sequencing of the libraries was done on an Illumina HiSeq2000 using paired-end 100 bp reads. For the original study's pipeline: Raw data were processed with SOAPnuke, discarding reads with adapters, uncalled bases, mean Phred below 15, or no exact constant-primer or identifier match. High-quality paired reads were merged using COPE v1.2.5, and each unique nucleotide sequence was defined as a clonotype. Clonotypes were aligned to IMGT TRBV, TRBD and TRBJ reference segments using MiTCR v1.1. Analysis was restricted to V-J combinations with a frequency above 0.0001, which covered 99% to 99.2% of repertoires. The TCS score was defined as the ratio of F50 (clonal expansion) to E x V (chaos), calculated using BLOSUM62-based TCRdist between CDR3 peptides within each V-J. Welch's t-statistics and random forest reduced around 550 V-J features to 10 to 15, which were used in a naive Bayes classifier (R e1071). The similarity between thyroid and blood repertoires was quantified using the Morisita-Horn index. TCRdb took the public reads, trimmed them with fastp at Q25, ran MiXCR for clone calling and kept in-frame beta chains. Each CDR3 protein appears once, grouped with its most common genes and DNA. The authors' filters were not applied to this entry. For this sample the table gives around 720,000 distinct CDR3 sequences, of which approximately 40% were detected only once. About a third of the sample is held by the ten biggest clonotypes.

V lost 0 bases and J lost 3 bases; the stretch between them is 15 bases long. The germline V gene (reference sequence) gives CDR1 as DFQATT and CDR2 as SNEGSKA. Reading from cysteine to phenylalanine, the CDR3 counts 16 amino acids. Of the read, only the CDR3 DNA is kept; its 48 bases are in frame from base 1. Stable Graves' hyperthyroidism was defined as no progression to ophthalmopathy during 18 months of follow-up. Hyperthyroidism patients were newly diagnosed, with disease duration under 2 months, and aged 18 to 65 years. Patients with uncontrolled infections, other autoimmune diseases, pregnancy or lactation were excluded. Diagnoses were established on the basis of clinical symptoms, serum thyroxine and TRAb, thyroid ultrasound, and orbital computed tomography. Ficoll-Paque density gradient centrifugation was used to isolate PBMCs from under 11 ml of fresh peripheral blood. Total RNA was extracted with Trizol reagent, and quality was checked on an Agilent 2100 Bioanalyzer.

This receptor was identified in a woman between 40 and 50 years old with Graves' hyperthyroidism. The sequenced sample was blood. The receptor chain draws on TRBV20-1 and TRBJ1-5; a tentative D call is TRBD1 (5 bases match). In nucleotides, the sequence is TGCAGTGCTAGAGAAATACGGGGCCCTCTCAATCAGCCCCAGCATTTT. Its translation reads: CSAREIRGPLNQPQHF.